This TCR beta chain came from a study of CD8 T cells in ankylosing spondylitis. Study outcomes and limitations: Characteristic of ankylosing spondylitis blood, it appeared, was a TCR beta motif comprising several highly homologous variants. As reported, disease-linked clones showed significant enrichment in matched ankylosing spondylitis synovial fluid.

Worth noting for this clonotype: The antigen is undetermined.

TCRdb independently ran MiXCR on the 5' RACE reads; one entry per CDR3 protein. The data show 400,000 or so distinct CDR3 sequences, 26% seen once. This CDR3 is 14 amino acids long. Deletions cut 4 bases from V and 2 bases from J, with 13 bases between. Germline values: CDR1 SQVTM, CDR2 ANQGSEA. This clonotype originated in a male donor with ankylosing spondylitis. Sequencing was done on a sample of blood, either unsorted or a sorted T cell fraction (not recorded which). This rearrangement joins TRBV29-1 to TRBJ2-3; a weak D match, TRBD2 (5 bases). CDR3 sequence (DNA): TGCAGCGTTGTGTTAGCGATCATCACAGATACGCAGTATTTT. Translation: CSVVLAIITDTQYF.